This record covers a single T cell receptor (beta chain). The antigen is not known. The CDR3 sequence is 14 residues long. V was cut by 7 bases and J by 9 bases, with 19 bases left in between. Germline V gene data show CDR1 as MNHNY and CDR2 as SVGAGI (reference sequence). These data are taken from a study of cytomegalovirus exposure and HLA in healthy donors. The study's findings and limits: According to the study, roughly 180 TCR beta chains were cytomegalovirus-associated.

A multiplex PCR was run with 60 Vbeta primers and 13 Jbeta primers. Generated by immunoSEQ multiplex PCR, the TCRdb table keeps only in-frame clones and is missing some. The sample lists about 120,000 clones; around 86% were seen once. The TCR sequence derives from a woman between 25 and 40 years old in good health and CMV-seronegative. V gene TRBV6-6 combines with J gene TRBJ2-4; D might be TRBD1 (5 bases). Sequencing was done on a sample of PBMCs. The CDR3 nucleotides read TGTGCCAGCAAGGGGTTACATGATTCGGTCATTCAGTACTTC. Its translation: CASKGLHDSVIQYF.